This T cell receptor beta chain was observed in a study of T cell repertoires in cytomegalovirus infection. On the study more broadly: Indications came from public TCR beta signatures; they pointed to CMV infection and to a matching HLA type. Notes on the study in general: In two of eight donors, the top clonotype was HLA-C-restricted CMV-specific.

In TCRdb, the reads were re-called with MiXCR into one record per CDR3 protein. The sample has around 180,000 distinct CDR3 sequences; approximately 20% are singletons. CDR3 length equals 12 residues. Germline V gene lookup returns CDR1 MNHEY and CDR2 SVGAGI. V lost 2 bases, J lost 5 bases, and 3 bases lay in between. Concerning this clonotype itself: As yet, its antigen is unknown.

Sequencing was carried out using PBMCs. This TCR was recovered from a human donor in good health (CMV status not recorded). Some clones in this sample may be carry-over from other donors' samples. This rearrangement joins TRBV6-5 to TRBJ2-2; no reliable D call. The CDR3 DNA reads TGTGCCAGCAGTTACCCAACCGGGGAGCTGTTTTTT. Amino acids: CASSYPTGELFF.